This T cell receptor (beta chain) was recorded in a study of a mutant IDH1 vaccine in newly diagnosed glioma. A remark on this clone: The antigen is undetermined.

This CDR3 comprises 13 residues. Germline CDR1 reads SQVTM; CDR2 reads ANQGSEA. Trimming removed 8 bases from V and 6 bases from J, with 17 bases in between. Profiling relied on immunoSEQ multiplex PCR, and the TCRdb table lists in-frame clones only, not all of them. The profile shows about 53,000 clones, 81% of them singletons. Findings of the study overall: Pseudoprogression showed no apparent link to changes in top peripheral T cell clonotypes.

The time point was: week 23, last vaccination. Topical imiquimod accompanied each vaccine dose, which consisted of 300 ug of mutant IDH1 20-mer peptide. Sequenced here: PBMCs, sampled from a glioma patient whose treatment included an IDH1 peptide vaccine. This clonotype was sampled from a woman aged 40 to 50 with glioma. Some clones in this sample may be carry-over from other donors' samples. The chain is built from TRBV29-1 and TRBJ2-4; D remains unclear. The CDR3 bases are TGCAGCCATACCCTGGTGTCGGGAAACATTCAGTACTTC. It codes for CSHTLVSGNIQYF.